Shown below are 19 T cell receptor beta chains from a single sample sequenced in a study of OX40 agonist ivuxolimab in advanced cancers. Some clones are missing from TCRdb's copy, which holds only in-frame ones; the method was immunoSEQ multiplex PCR. The table lists about 79,000 clones, approximately 84% of them singletons, with around 0.51% in the top ten. Sequences were derived from CD4+ or CD8+ T cells sorted from blood, sampled in a trial of the OX40 agonist ivuxolimab. These receptors all come from an adult with an advanced solid tumor such as melanoma, head and neck, liver or kidney cancer.

This clone showed up just once. The chain uses TRBV27 and TRBJ2-7; D could derive from TRBD1 or TRBD2 (6 bases each). CDR3 length: 16 residues. Per germline, CDR1 MNHEY and CDR2 SMNVEV (reference sequence). The germline V and J ends were trimmed by 0 bases and 3 bases, with 15 bases remaining between them. This chain's CDR3 is CASSLSPGASGYEQYF. CDR3 sequence (DNA): TGTGCCAGCAGTTTATCGCCGGGGGCTTCTGGCTACGAGCAGTACTTC.

The rearrangement links TRBV2 to TRBJ2-5; 7 bases fit TRBD1. J gave up 2 bases and V 6 bases, and 3 bases lay outside the gene matches. The CDR3 extends over 13 amino acids. The germline V gene has CDR1 SNHLY and CDR2 FYNNEI. The CDR3 nucleotides are TGTGCCAGCAGGGGACAGTCTCAAGAGACCCAGTACTTC. Its translation is CASRGQSQETQYF.

This clone has only a few counts. This chain uses TRBV30 with TRBJ2-3; TRBD2 matches at 10 bases. The trim removed 4 bases at V and 2 bases at J, leaving 6 bases unmatched. Germline CDR1 and CDR2: GTSNPN and SVGIG (reference sequence). The CDR3 runs to 15 residues. The CDR3: CAWTGAGGFTDTQYF. As DNA, the CDR3 is TGTGCCTGGACCGGAGCGGGAGGGTTCACAGATACGCAGTATTTT.

V gene TRBV6-5 combines with J gene TRBJ2-7; 7 bases align to TRBD1. The germline gives CDR1 MNHEY, CDR2 SVGAGI. CDR3 length: 13 residues. V shed 6 bases, J shed 3 bases, and the junction held 5 bases outside the gene matches. This CDR3 is CASSIRQGYEQYF. In DNA form, the CDR3 reads TGTGCCAGCAGCATTAGACAGGGCTACGAGCAGTACTTC.

J is TRBJ2-7 and V is TRBV6-6; D is ambiguous. CDR3 length: 14 amino acids. Trimming shortened V by 0 bases and J by 3 bases, and 9 bases separated the two germline ends. Germline V CDR1 and CDR2: MNHNY, SVGAGI (reference sequence). CDR3 loop: CASSYSEALYEQYF. DNA of the CDR3: TGTGCCAGCAGTTACTCGGAAGCGCTCTACGAGCAGTACTTC.

The chain uses TRBV6-6 and TRBJ2-7, with a possible D match to TRBD1 (5 bases). V gave up 7 bases and J gave up 5 bases, with 21 bases separating them. CDR1 MNHNY and CDR2 SVGAGI come from the germline V gene (reference sequence). The CDR3 spans 15 residues. CDR3 DNA: TGTGCCAGCACCAGGGATTATGGCTCGGTCAACGAGCAGTACTTC. Amino acids: CASTRDYGSVNEQYF.

The rearrangement links TRBV27 to TRBJ1-1, with D perhaps TRBD1 (6 bases). V gave up 5 bases and J gave up 8 bases, with 18 bases separating them. The CDR3 extends over 14 amino acids. CDR1 is MNHEY, CDR2 SMNVEV, per germline (reference sequence). The CDR3: CASSPSSRGREAFF. DNA of the CDR3: TGTGCCAGCAGTCCTTCCTCCAGGGGACGAGAAGCTTTCTTT.

The chain employs TRBV5-4 and TRBJ2-3, with TRBD2 matching 8 bases. The CDR3 totals 17 residues. V lost 5 bases, J lost 3 bases, and 14 bases stayed unmatched. The germline V gene has CDR1 SGHNT and CDR2 YYREEE (reference sequence). As DNA, the CDR3 is TGTGCCAGCAGGTCCGGGGGGGCCAGAAGGGATACAGATACGCAGTATTTT. Translating gives CASRSGGARRDTDTQYF.

This chain connects TRBV19 to TRBJ2-5; TRBD2 aligns across 12 bases. Germline V gene data show CDR1 as LNHDA and CDR2 as SQIVND (reference sequence). The ends lost 6 bases at V and 6 bases at J; junction bases unmatched: 2. CDR3 length: 13 amino acids. The CDR3 loop is CASRGLAGKTQYF. CDR3 DNA: TGTGCCAGTAGAGGACTAGCGGGGAAGACCCAGTACTTC.

This clone has ten or more counts. Other DNA sequences from this sample encode an identical CDR3 as well. The J gene is TRBJ2-3, the V gene TRBV5-1; no firm D call. Germline CDR1 is SGHRS and CDR2 is YFSETQ. The CDR3 extends over 12 amino acids. Trimming took 3 bases from V and 0 from J, leaving 2 bases between them. The CDR3 region has the DNA TGCGCCAGCAGCTCTAGCACAGATACGCAGTATTTT. This codes for CASSSSTDTQYF.

This chain links TRBV5-1 with TRBJ2-4, with D perhaps matching TRBD1 (5 bases). CDR1 and CDR2 from the germline V gene are SGHRS and YFSETQ. The CDR3 sequence is 15 residues long. V lost 4 bases and J lost 8, with 19 bases in between. CDR3 bases: TGCGCCAGCAGCCCGAGTGGTCAGGGTGGGGACATTCAGTACTTC. This codes for CASSPSGQGGDIQYF.

The chain is built from TRBV5-1 and TRBJ2-2, with a weak D call TRBD1 (5 bases). CDR1 is SGHRS and CDR2 is YFSETQ in the germline V gene. V dropped 6 bases and J dropped 7 bases, with 25 bases sitting between them. This CDR3 region has 17 residues. The CDR3 coding sequence is TGCGCCAGCACATCTGGGGCAGACCCCCTTTGGGGCGGGGAGCTGTTTTTT. It encodes CASTSGADPLWGGELFF.

V gene TRBV2 combines with J gene TRBJ2-1; TRBD2 agrees at 11 bases. V shed 4 bases and J 8 bases; nucleotides not matched to a gene: 13. The CDR3 has 17 residues. Per germline, CDR1 SNHLY and CDR2 FYNNEI. CDR3 sequence reads: CASSGKLLAGGPHEQFF. In nucleotides, the CDR3 is TGTGCCAGCAGTGGTAAACTCTTAGCGGGAGGGCCCCATGAGCAGTTCTTC.

This clone was picked up a small number of times. This rearrangement joins TRBV28 to TRBJ1-3; D is unclear. The germline CDR1 and CDR2 sequences are MDHEN and SYDVKM. V lost 7 bases to trimming and J lost 0 bases, with 7 bases between them. The CDR3 totals 13 residues. The CDR3 nucleotides are TGTGCCAGCATCACGAGCTCTGGAAACACCATATATTTT. Translation gives CASITSSGNTIYF.

The chain employs TRBV27 and TRBJ2-7, with 14 bases fitting TRBD2. The CDR3 is 14 residues long. J gave up 9 bases and V 2 bases, and 3 bases lay outside the gene matches. The germline V gene has CDR1 MNHEY and CDR2 SMNVEV (reference sequence). The CDR3 protein is CASSLRGTSGGQYF. The CDR3 coding sequence is TGTGCCAGCAGTTTAAGGGGGACTAGCGGGGGGCAGTACTTC.

The chain combines TRBV7-2 with TRBJ1-4; 9 bases are shared with TRBD1. Germline V CDR1 and CDR2: SGHTA, FQGNSA. The CDR3 spans 15 residues. Germline trimming cut 5 bases from V and 2 bases from J; bases unmatched to any gene: 3. The DNA for the CDR3 is TGTGCCAGCAGCGAACAGGGGGCCACTAATGAAAAACTGTTTTTT. Translating gives CASSEQGATNEKLFF. Together with reference TRBV7-2 and TRBJ1-4, the CDR3 gives the full variable domain: GAGVSQSPSNKVTEKGKDVELRCDPISGHTALYWYRQSLGQGLEFLIYFQGNSAPDKSGLPSDRFSAERTGGSVSTLTIQRTQQEDSAVYLCASSEQGATNEKLFFGSGTQLSVL.

This rearrangement joins TRBV7-3 to TRBJ2-1; TRBD1 matches at 9 bases. Germline assignment: CDR1 SGHTA and CDR2 FQGTGA. V gave up 2 bases and J gave up 8 bases; unmatched junction bases: 10. The CDR3 length is 16 residues. The chain's CDR3 is CASSLRSGQGIDEQFF. CDR3 DNA: TGTGCCAGCAGCTTACGGTCCGGACAGGGGATCGATGAGCAGTTCTTC.

V and J are TRBV19 and TRBJ2-5; perhaps TRBD2 as D (5 bases). This CDR3 has 14 amino acids. The germline CDR1 and CDR2 sequences are LNHDA and SQIVND (reference sequence). V lost 6 bases to trimming and J lost 5 bases, with 16 bases between them. CDR3 DNA sequence: TGTGCCAGTAGCCGGGGTGGTTCGGGGGAGACCCAGTACTTC. Its translation is CASSRGGSGETQYF.

CDR3 loop: CASSLSLAVNTGELFF. The DNA for the CDR3 is TGTGCCAGCAGCTTAAGTCTAGCGGTGAACACCGGGGAGCTGTTTTTT. This chain links TRBV11-2 with TRBJ2-2, with 7 bases lining up with TRBD2. The germline gives CDR1 SGHAT, CDR2 FQNNGV. The ends lost 2 bases at V and 1 base at J; junction bases unmatched: 4. The CDR3 contains 16 residues.